Shown below are 6 T cell receptor beta chains from a single sample sequenced in a study of cytomegalovirus exposure and HLA in healthy donors. Generated by immunoSEQ multiplex PCR, the TCRdb table keeps only in-frame clones and is missing some. The sample carries around 100,000 clones, roughly 95% recorded once. Sequenced sample: PBMCs. The origin of the receptors is a woman aged 18-29 years in good health and CMV-seronegative.

The chain links TRBV4-1 to TRBJ2-7, with TRBD1 identical over 10 bases. With 4 bases clipped from V and 3 bases from J, the junction kept 0 bases outside the gene matches. The germline V gene encodes CDR1 MGHRA and CDR2 YSYEKL. The length of the CDR3 is 13 residues. The CDR3 protein is CASSRDRGYEQYF. CDR3 DNA sequence: TGCGCCAGCAGCCGGGACAGGGGCTACGAGCAGTACTTC.

This chain uses TRBV7-2 with TRBJ2-1; 8 nucleotides match TRBD2. The CDR3 length is 15 residues. After removal of 3 bases from V and 8 bases from J, the junction contained 9 bases not matched to a gene. The germline gives CDR1 SGHTA, CDR2 FQGNSA. The CDR3 nucleotides read TGTGCCAGCAGCTTCGGACTAGCCGGGGGGGATGAGCAGTTCTTC. It codes for CASSFGLAGGDEQFF.

Only one count was recorded for this clone. The V call is TRBV2, the J call TRBJ2-2, with no clear D. Germline V gives CDR1 SNHLY, CDR2 FYNNEI. The CDR3 covers 14 residues. Deletions cut 6 bases from V and 3 bases from J, with 11 bases between. CDR3 sequence (DNA): TGTGCCAGCAGAGCTGACACGTACACCGGGGAGCTGTTTTTT. It codes for CASRADTYTGELFF.

The V gene is TRBV4-1, the J gene TRBJ2-1, with 9 bases aligning to TRBD2. The CDR3 sequence is 19 residues long. V shed 1 base and J 8 bases; nucleotides not matched to a gene: 18. Germline-derived CDR1 and CDR2 are MGHRA and YSYEKL. The CDR3: CASSQGLAGSGFSGDEQFF. The CDR3 DNA follows: TGCGCCAGCAGCCAAGGGCTAGCGGGGAGTGGGTTCTCAGGCGATGAGCAGTTCTTC.

The chain carries TRBV5-1 and TRBJ2-7, with TRBD1 matching over 8 bases. Germline trimming cut 4 bases from V and 5 bases from J; bases unmatched to any gene: 8. Germline assignment: CDR1 SGHRS and CDR2 YFSETQ. The CDR3 consists of 14 residues. The CDR3 DNA reads TGCGCCAGCAGCAACGACAGGGGCGTGAACGAGCAGTACTTC. Protein sequence: CASSNDRGVNEQYF. The variable domain in full, completed from reference TRBV5-1 and TRBJ2-7, reads KAGVTQTPRYLIKTRGQQVTLSCSPISGHRSVSWYQQTPGQGLQFLFEYFSETQRNKGNFPGRFSGRQFSNSRSEMNVSTLELGDSALYLCASSNDRGVNEQYFGPGTRLTVT.

This chain links TRBV5-1 with TRBJ2-3, with a possible D match to TRBD2 (5 bases). This CDR3 has 15 residues. Germline V lookup: CDR1 SGHRS, CDR2 YFSETQ. Deletions cut 0 bases from V and 1 base from J, with 9 bases between. CDR3 DNA sequence: TGCGCCAGCAGCTTGGCCGGGGTGGGCACAGATACGCAGTATTTT. It is translated as CASSLAGVGTDTQYF.